These 25 T cell receptor beta chains came from one sample sequenced in a study of beta chain features in type 1 diabetes. Reverse transcribing all isolated RNA meant expressed TCRB transcripts were sequenced. Assay: immunoSEQ multiplex PCR; the TCRdb copy retains only in-frame clones and omits some. The data show about 360,000 clones, around an eighth seen once. Sample: naive CD4+ T cells from blood. All receptors come from a man aged 18 to 29 in good health.

The chain combines TRBV6-1 with TRBJ1-5; 7 positions agree with TRBD1. The CDR3 runs 15 residues. The junction had 3 bases not matched to a gene; V was cut back by 4 bases and J by 0 bases. Germline values: CDR1 MNHNS, CDR2 SASEGT. CDR3 nucleotide sequence: TGTGCCAGCAGTGTTGGGACAGATAGCAATCAGCCCCAGCATTTT. Translating it yields CASSVGTDSNQPQHF.

This clone occurred a few times. The rearrangement links TRBV19 to TRBJ2-7; D is uncertain. The V end lost 2 bases, the J end lost 2 bases, and 10 bases lay between the germline ends. The germline gives CDR1 LNHDA, CDR2 SQIVND (reference sequence). This CDR3 has 14 amino acids. The CDR3 DNA follows: TGTGCCAGTAGTATATCACACCAAACCTACGAGCAGTACTTC. It codes for CASSISHQTYEQYF.

The rearrangement joins TRBV5-6 to TRBJ2-7; no clear D gene. The CDR3 is 14 amino acids. The germline CDR1 and CDR2 sequences are SGHDT and YYEEEE. Trimming left V 1 base short and J 7 bases short, with 15 bases between. The CDR3 DNA reads as TGTGCCAGCAGCTTGTACGGTTTAGCCGGGGAGCAGTACTTC. Protein product: CASSLYGLAGEQYF.

V and J are TRBV19 and TRBJ1-6; 7 bases fit TRBD1. This CDR3 is built from 15 residues. V shed 5 bases and J 6 bases; nucleotides not matched to a gene: 7. The germline CDR1 and CDR2 sequences are LNHDA and SQIVND (reference sequence). The DNA for the CDR3 is TGTGCCAGTAGTGTAGTCGGGACAGCTAATTCACCCCTCCACTTT. Amino acid sequence: CASSVVGTANSPLHF.

This clone was observed a handful of times. The rearrangement joins TRBV4-2 to TRBJ2-7; 7 bases are a match to TRBD1. CDR1 is LGHNA and CDR2 is YNFKEQ in the germline V gene. The CDR3 has 16 amino acids. J was trimmed by 2 bases and V by 0 bases; bases with no gene match: 7. The CDR3 DNA reads as TGTGCCAGCAGCCAAGAATCAATGGACAGGACCTACGAGCAGTACTTC. Encoded protein: CASSQESMDRTYEQYF.

V is TRBV28 and J is TRBJ2-7; 8 positions match TRBD2. The CDR3 spans 15 residues. Germline V gives CDR1 MDHEN, CDR2 SYDVKM. The V gene end was trimmed by 2 bases and the J gene end by 3 bases; junction bases not matched to a gene: 6. The CDR3 coding sequence is TGTGCCAGCAGTTTACCTCGGCGGGGGGTCTACGAGCAGTACTTC. Its translation: CASSLPRRGVYEQYF.

V usage is TRBV30 and J usage is TRBJ2-1, with 13 bases aligning to TRBD2. The V gene's germline CDR1 is GTSNPN and CDR2 SVGIG (reference sequence). Trimming cost V 3 bases and J 9 bases; bases outside gene matches: 8. This CDR3 region has 15 residues. The CDR3 DNA sequence: TGTGCCTGGAGGGGGACTAGCGGGATTGTAAGTGAGCAGTTCTTC. Protein product: CAWRGTSGIVSEQFF.

The genes are TRBV6-5 and TRBJ1-2; a weak D match, TRBD1 (5 bases). The V end lost 6 bases, the J end lost 7 bases, and 18 bases lay between the germline ends. The CDR3 loop spans 14 amino acids. From germline, CDR1 is MNHEY and CDR2 SVGAGI. The CDR3 loop reads CASSRTTVFGGYTF. The CDR3 DNA reads TGTGCCAGCAGCCGGACAACAGTCTTCGGTGGCTACACCTTC.

For this clone: This sample includes further DNA sequences coding for the same CDR3. The chain is built from TRBV19 and TRBJ1-5, with 7 bases identical to TRBD1. Germline V CDR1 and CDR2: LNHDA, SQIVND (reference sequence). V gave up 6 bases and J gave up 1 base; unmatched junction bases: 9. The CDR3 runs 16 residues. CDR3 protein: CASSTRDRSSNQPQHF. The CDR3 DNA sequence: TGTGCCAGTAGCACACGGGACAGATCGAGCAATCAGCCCCAGCATTTT.

This chain connects TRBV6-5 to TRBJ2-3; 7 positions agree with TRBD1. V lost 2 bases, J lost 7 bases, and 9 bases stayed unmatched. The CDR3 has 15 amino acids. Germline-derived CDR1 and CDR2 are MNHEY and SVGAGI. The CDR3 DNA reads TGTGCCAGCAGTTACGGGACAGCGACAACCCATACGCAGTATTTT. Its protein product is CASSYGTATTHTQYF.

This clone was detected a few times. The chain combines TRBV7-2 with TRBJ2-1; D may be TRBD1 (6 bases). Germline values: CDR1 SGHTA, CDR2 FQGNSA. V lost 0 bases and J lost 9, with 12 bases in between. CDR3 size: 14 residues. In DNA form, the CDR3 reads TGTGCCAGCAGCTTAGCTGGCCGGGACACTGAGCAGTTCTTC. This codes for CASSLAGRDTEQFF.

The CDR3: CASGRRAGGPGETQYF. DNA for the CDR3: TGTGCCAGCGGTCGTAGGGCGGGGGGGCCTGGAGAGACCCAGTACTTC. The chain carries TRBV2 and TRBJ2-5, with 9 bases lining up with TRBD2. The ends lost 8 bases at V and 4 bases at J; junction bases unmatched: 14. Germline V gene sequence: CDR1 SNHLY, CDR2 FYNNEI. There are 16 residues in the CDR3.

This clone was counted only a few times. The genes are TRBV28 and TRBJ2-3; a possible D gene is TRBD2 (5 bases). V was pared by 4 bases and J by 2 bases, with 10 bases between. Looked up from germline, CDR1 is MDHEN and CDR2 is SYDVKM. The CDR3 spans 14 residues. In nucleotides, the CDR3 is TGTGCCAGCAGTTATGGGGAGCCCACAGATACGCAGTATTTT. Protein product: CASSYGEPTDTQYF.

The V and J genes are TRBV20-1 and TRBJ2-7; a possible D gene is TRBD1 (6 bases). The CDR3 is made up of 11 amino acids. Per the germline V gene, CDR1 is DFQATT and CDR2 is SNEGSKA (reference sequence). Trimming took 6 bases from V and 9 from J, leaving 15 bases between them. CDR3 loop: CSATRRRGQYF. The CDR3 DNA follows: TGCAGTGCAACCCGGCGCAGGGGGCAGTACTTC.

This clone was recorded a few times. The genes are TRBV18 and TRBJ2-2, with 7 bases identical to TRBD2. This CDR3 has 17 residues. Germline CDR1 reads KGHSH; CDR2 reads LQKENI. Trimming removed 5 bases from V and 6 bases from J; junction bases left unmatched: 15. In DNA, the CDR3 is TGTGCCAGCTCATCTCTAGGACTAGACGTTGCCGCCGGGGAGCTGTTTTTT. It yields the protein CASSSLGLDVAAGELFF.

The V gene is TRBV19, the J gene TRBJ2-7; D perhaps matches TRBD1 (6 bases). Trimming cost V 5 bases and J 2 bases, with 16 bases left between them. This CDR3 comprises 15 residues. Germline lookup yields CDR1 LNHDA and CDR2 SQIVND (reference sequence). The CDR3 loop reads CASSLQTGSTYEQYF. CDR3 nucleotides: TGTGCCAGTAGTCTCCAGACAGGCTCAACCTACGAGCAGTACTTC.

The gene calls are TRBV6-5 and TRBJ1-2, with 7 bases aligning to TRBD1. The CDR3 has 12 amino acids. CDR1 is MNHEY and CDR2 is SVGAGI in the germline V gene. The V gene end was trimmed by 7 bases and the J gene end by 7 bases; junction bases not matched to a gene: 6. The CDR3 is CASTTGEAGYTF. The CDR3 coding sequence is TGTGCCAGCACTACAGGGGAGGCTGGCTACACCTTC.

This clone has only a few counts. The chain joins TRBV5-6 to TRBJ2-7; D ambiguous. Trimming shortened V by 1 base and J by 7 bases, and 6 bases separated the two germline ends. CDR1 is SGHDT and CDR2 is YYEEEE in the germline V gene. The CDR3 is 11 amino acids. The CDR3 reads CASSLFPEQYF. The CDR3, as DNA: TGTGCCAGCAGCTTGTTTCCAGAGCAGTACTTC. The whole variable domain, remainder taken from reference TRBV5-6 and TRBJ2-7, is DAGVTQSPTHLIKTRGQQVTLRCSPKSGHDTVSWYQQALGQGPQFIFQYYEEEERQRGNFPDRFSGHQFPNYSSELNVNALLLGDSALYLCASSLFPEQYFGPGTRLTVT.

This clone was seen only a few times. The genes are TRBV7-2 and TRBJ2-7; 7 bases agree with TRBD2. J lost 5 bases, V lost 1 base, and 5 bases had no gene match. Germline CDR1 and CDR2: SGHTA and FQGNSA. This CDR3 comprises 14 residues. In DNA form, the CDR3 reads TGTGCCAGCAGCTTAGGGGGCGGGAGCGACGAGCAGTACTTC. Amino acids: CASSLGGGSDEQYF.

This chain links TRBV6-5 with TRBJ2-7, with D possibly matching TRBD2 (5 bases). Deletions cut 4 bases from V and 3 bases from J, with 19 bases between. Germline lookup yields CDR1 MNHEY and CDR2 SVGAGI. This CDR3 is built from 16 residues. CDR3 nucleotide sequence: TGTGCCAGCAGTTCCTTCACCAGCGGATACTACTACGAGCAGTACTTC. As protein: CASSSFTSGYYYEQYF.

The chain has TRBV7-2 and TRBJ1-4; 7 positions agree with TRBD1. The ends lost 5 bases at V and 4 bases at J; junction bases unmatched: 4. The length of the CDR3 is 14 residues. Looked up from germline, CDR1 is SGHTA and CDR2 is FQGNSA. CDR3 nucleotide sequence: TGTGCCAGCAGCCCACAGGGGAATAATGAAAAACTGTTTTTT. Translation: CASSPQGNNEKLFF.

V gene TRBV30 combines with J gene TRBJ1-2, with 9 bases fitting TRBD1. The V segment lost 3 bases and the J segment 4 bases; nucleotides outside the gene matches: 3. Germline-derived CDR1 and CDR2 are GTSNPN and SVGIG (reference sequence). This CDR3 has 13 amino acids. The CDR3 region has the DNA TGTGCCTGGAGCACGACAGGGGGCTATGGCTACACCTTC. Protein sequence: CAWSTTGGYGYTF.

In this sample, this clone turned up a few times. V and J are TRBV18 and TRBJ2-5; 13 positions agree with TRBD2. The germline CDR1 and CDR2 sequences are KGHSH and LQKENI. With V trimmed by 2 bases and J by 3 bases, 3 bases remained unmatched. This CDR3 spans 16 amino acids. The CDR3 is CASSPFGLAGEETQYF. The CDR3 DNA reads TGTGCCAGCTCACCATTCGGACTAGCGGGAGAAGAGACCCAGTACTTC.

This clone occurred a few times. The rearrangement joins TRBV7-8 to TRBJ2-7; D uncertain. Per the germline V gene, CDR1 is SGHVS and CDR2 is FQNEAQ. V dropped 2 bases and J dropped 6 bases, with 14 bases sitting between them. The CDR3 has 14 residues. DNA of the CDR3: TGTGCCAGCAGCTTACCCAAATGGGCATCCGAGCAGTACTTC. Its protein is CASSLPKWASEQYF.

This chain joins TRBV7-3 and TRBJ2-1, with 9 nucleotides matching TRBD2. The CDR3 loop spans 18 amino acids. Trimming took 7 bases from V and 0 from J; bases not matched to a gene: 13. Germline V CDR1 and CDR2: SGHTA, FQGTGA. CDR3 DNA: TGTGCCAGCACCCGTAACAACCTAGCGGGGAGCTCCTACAATGAGCAGTTCTTC. Encoded protein: CASTRNNLAGSSYNEQFF.